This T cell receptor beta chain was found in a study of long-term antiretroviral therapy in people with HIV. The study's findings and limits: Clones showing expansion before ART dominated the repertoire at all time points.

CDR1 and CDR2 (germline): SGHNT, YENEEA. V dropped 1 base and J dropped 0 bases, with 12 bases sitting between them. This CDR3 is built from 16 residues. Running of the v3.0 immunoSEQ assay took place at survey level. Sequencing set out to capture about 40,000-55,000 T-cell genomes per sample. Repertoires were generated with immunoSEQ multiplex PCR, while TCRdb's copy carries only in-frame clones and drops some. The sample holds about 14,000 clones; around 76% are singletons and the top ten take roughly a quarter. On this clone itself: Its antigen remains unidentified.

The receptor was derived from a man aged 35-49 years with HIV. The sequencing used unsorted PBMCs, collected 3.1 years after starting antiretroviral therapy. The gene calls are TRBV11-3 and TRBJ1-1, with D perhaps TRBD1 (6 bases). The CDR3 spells CASSLGRGALNTEAFF. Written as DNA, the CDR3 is TGTGCCAGCAGCTTAGGGAGGGGGGCCTTGAACACTGAAGCTTTCTTT. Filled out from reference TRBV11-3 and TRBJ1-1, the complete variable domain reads EAGVVQSPRYKIIEKKQPVAFWCNPISGHNTLYWYLQNLGQGPELLIRYENEEAVDDSQLPKDRFSAERLKGVDSTLKIQPAELGDSAVYLCASSLGRGALNTEAFFGQGTRLTVV.